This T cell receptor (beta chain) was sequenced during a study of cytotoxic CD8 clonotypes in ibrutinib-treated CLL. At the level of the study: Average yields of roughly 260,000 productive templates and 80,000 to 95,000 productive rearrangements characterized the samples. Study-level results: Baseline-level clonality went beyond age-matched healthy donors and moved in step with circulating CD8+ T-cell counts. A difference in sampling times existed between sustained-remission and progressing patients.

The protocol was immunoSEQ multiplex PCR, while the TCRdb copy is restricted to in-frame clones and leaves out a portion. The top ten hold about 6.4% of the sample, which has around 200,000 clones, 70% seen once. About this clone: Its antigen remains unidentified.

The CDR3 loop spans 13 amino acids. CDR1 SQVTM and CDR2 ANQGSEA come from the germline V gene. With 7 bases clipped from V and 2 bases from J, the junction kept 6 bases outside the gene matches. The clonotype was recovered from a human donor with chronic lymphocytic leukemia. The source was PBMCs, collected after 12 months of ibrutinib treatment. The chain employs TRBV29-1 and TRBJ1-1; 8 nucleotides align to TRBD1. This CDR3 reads CSAWTGSNTEAFF. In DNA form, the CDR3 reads TGCAGCGCCTGGACAGGGTCAAACACTGAAGCTTTCTTT.